This T cell receptor beta chain was sequenced during a study of blood T cell repertoires in COVID-19. The germline V gene has CDR1 MDHEN and CDR2 SYDVKM. The CDR3 loop spans 15 amino acids. V shed 2 bases and J shed 0 bases, with 8 bases lying between them. Original processing methods: Estimated nucleated cell counts came from reference gene primer amplification. Here immunoSEQ multiplex PCR was the method, and the copy in TCRdb shows in-frame clones only, minus some. The V and J calls and the clone size are those of that table, but D and trimming were determined from the DNA. Of 170,000 or so clones listed, approximately 86% were seen once; the top ten hold less than 0.7%. Those enrolled in Seattle joined during active infection and were followed longitudinally afterward.

This chain links TRBV28 with TRBJ1-5, with D unclear. Material: peripheral blood. The TCR was taken from a man aged 60 to 75 with COVID-19, enrolled during active disease. This chain's CDR3 is CASSLGQASNQPQHF. DNA for the CDR3: TGTGCCAGCAGTTTAGGTCAGGCTAGCAATCAGCCCCAGCATTTT. The full variable domain, completed using reference TRBV28 and TRBJ1-5, is DVKVTQSSRYLVKRTGEKVFLECVQDMDHENMFWYRQDPGLGLRLIYFSYDVKMKEKGDIPEGYSVSREKKERFSLILESASTNQTSMYLCASSLGQASNQPQHFGDGTRLSIL.